This T cell receptor beta chain was identified during a study of cytomegalovirus exposure and HLA in healthy donors. This CDR3 region has 15 residues. The V end was cut by 0 bases, the J end by 3 bases, with 12 bases between. Germline V CDR1 and CDR2: SGDLS, YYNGEE. PCR involved 60 Vbeta and 13 Jbeta primers. Sequencing used immunoSEQ multiplex PCR; TCRdb keeps in-frame clones, though not all of them. This sample has 120,000 or so clones; about 80% occur once, and the top ten carry roughly 1.8%. The clonotype comes from a man between 18 and 35 years old in good health and CMV-seronegative. Sequencing was performed on PBMCs. This chain links TRBV9 with TRBJ1-2; D perhaps matches TRBD1 (5 bases). The CDR3 region is CASSVDGAHDYGYTF. The CDR3, as DNA: TGTGCCAGCAGCGTAGATGGGGCGCATGACTATGGCTACACCTTC.